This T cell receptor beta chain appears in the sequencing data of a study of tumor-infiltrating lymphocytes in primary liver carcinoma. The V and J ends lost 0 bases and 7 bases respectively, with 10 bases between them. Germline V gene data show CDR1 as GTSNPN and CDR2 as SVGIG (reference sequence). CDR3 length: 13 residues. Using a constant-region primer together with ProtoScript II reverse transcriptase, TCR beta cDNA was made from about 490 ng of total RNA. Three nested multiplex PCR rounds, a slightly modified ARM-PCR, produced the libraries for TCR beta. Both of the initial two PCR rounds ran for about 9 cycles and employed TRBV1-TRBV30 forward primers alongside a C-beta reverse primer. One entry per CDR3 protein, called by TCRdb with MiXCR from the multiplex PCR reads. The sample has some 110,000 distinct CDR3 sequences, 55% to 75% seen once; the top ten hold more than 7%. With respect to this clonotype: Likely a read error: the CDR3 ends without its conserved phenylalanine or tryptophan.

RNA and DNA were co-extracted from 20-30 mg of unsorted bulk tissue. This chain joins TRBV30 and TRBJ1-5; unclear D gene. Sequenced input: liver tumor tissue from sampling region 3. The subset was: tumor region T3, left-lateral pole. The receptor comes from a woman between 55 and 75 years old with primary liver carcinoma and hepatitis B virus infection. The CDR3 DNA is TGTGCCTGGAGTGTGGGATGGAAACAGCCCCAGCATCTT. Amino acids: CAWSVGWKQPQHL.